This T cell receptor (beta chain) was found in a study of blood T cell repertoires in COVID-19. Study at large: Donors in the United States, Italy and Spain gave samples during acute or convalescent COVID-19. Nucleic acid was either cDNA or gDNA, and it came from T cells, B-cell-depleted T cells, or PBMCs.

How the authors handled the data: Reference gene primer amplification gave estimated nucleated cell counts. Method: immunoSEQ multiplex PCR; TCRdb's copy keeps in-frame clones and lacks some. That table is the source of V, J and clone size, and D and trimming were worked out from the DNA. The sample contains approximately 120,000 clones, around two thirds of which appear only once. The CDR3 consists of 16 residues. Trimming cost V 3 bases and J 1 base; bases outside gene matches: 8. From germline, CDR1 is ENHRY and CDR2 SYGVKD. Sequences were obtained from peripheral blood. The V call is TRBV10-3, the J call TRBJ1-1; TRBD1 agrees at 7 bases. This TCR came from a woman between 65 and 79 years old with acute or convalescent COVID-19. The CDR3 DNA follows: TGTGCCATCAGTGACCCGAACAGGGGTCCGAACACTGAAGCTTTCTTT. Encoded protein: CAISDPNRGPNTEAFF.